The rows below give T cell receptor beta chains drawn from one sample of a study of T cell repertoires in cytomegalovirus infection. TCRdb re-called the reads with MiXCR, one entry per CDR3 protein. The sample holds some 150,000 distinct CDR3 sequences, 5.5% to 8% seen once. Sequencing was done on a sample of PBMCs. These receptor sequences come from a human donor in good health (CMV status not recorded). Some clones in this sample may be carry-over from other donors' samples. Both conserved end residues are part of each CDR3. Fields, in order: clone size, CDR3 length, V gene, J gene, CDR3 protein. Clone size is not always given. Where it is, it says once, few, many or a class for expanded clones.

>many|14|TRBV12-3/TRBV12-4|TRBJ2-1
CASSLGGLNNEQFF
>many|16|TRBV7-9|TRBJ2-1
CASSLVGGTGGNEQFF
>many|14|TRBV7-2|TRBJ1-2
CASSLAWQGRGYTF
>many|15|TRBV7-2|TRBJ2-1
CASSLPGLGYNEQFF
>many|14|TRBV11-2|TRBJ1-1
CASSLRGRNTEAFF
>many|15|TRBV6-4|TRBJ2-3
CASSGLAGGTDTQYF
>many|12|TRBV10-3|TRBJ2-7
CASGEGEREQYF
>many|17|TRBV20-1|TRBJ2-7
CSASGSQPQLPGYEQYF
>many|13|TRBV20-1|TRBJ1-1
CSAETGKAAEAFF
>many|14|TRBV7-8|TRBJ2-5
CASSTSQFQETQYF
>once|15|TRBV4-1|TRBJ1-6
CASSQGRNFGSPLHF
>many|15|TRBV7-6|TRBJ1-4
CASSRYLATNEKLFF
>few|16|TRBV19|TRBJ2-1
CASKSLFKSRDNEQFF
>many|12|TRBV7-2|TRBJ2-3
CASSLILDTQYF
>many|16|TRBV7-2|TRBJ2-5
CASSSPLDRFQETQYF
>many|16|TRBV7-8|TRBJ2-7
CASSLGGTGSSYEQYF
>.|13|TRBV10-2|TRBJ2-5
CASRASGGETQYF
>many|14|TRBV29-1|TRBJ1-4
CSVPRSATNEKLFF
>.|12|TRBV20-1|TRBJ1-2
CSAPRGNYGYTF
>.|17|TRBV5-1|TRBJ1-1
CASSLGPDRGSFTEAFF
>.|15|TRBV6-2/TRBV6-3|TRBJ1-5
CASSYSGGNNQPQHF
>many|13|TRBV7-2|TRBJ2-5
CASRRDSQETQYF
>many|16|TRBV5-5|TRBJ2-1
CASSLVPGTQFGEQFF
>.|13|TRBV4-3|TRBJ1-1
CASSQAGYTEAFF
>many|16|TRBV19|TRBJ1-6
CASSVERTGRGSPLHF
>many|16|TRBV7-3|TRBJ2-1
CASSLSGALDFNEQFF
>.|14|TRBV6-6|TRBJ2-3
CASTPRHSTDTQYF
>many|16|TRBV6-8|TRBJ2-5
CASSYSVAGGRETQYF
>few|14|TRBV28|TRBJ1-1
CASRAGTGDTEAFF
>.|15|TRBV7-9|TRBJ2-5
CASSLVTGGEETQYF
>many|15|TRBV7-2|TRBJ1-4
CASSSQPGTNEKLFF
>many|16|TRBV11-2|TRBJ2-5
CASSPGGGSSTETQYF
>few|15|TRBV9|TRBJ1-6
CASSSSSGLRSPLHF
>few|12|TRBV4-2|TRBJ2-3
CASSQFQDTQYF
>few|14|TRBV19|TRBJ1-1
CASSIRTRETEAFF
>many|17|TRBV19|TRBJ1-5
CASILRAGPYSNQPQHF
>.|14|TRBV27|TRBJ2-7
CASSLSAPGNEQYF
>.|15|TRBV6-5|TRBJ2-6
CASSYKISGANVLTF
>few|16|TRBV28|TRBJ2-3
CASSLKGFVSTDTQYF
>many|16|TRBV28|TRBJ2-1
CASSAPTGPLYNEQFF
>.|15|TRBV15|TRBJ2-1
CATSRDRGSYNEQFF
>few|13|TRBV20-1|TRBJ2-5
CSARGLAQETQYF
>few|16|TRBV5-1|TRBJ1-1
CASSQHGQGLNTEAFF
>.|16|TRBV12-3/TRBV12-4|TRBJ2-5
CASSSAGSTGSETQYF
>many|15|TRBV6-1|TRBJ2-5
CASSEVVAGVQTQYF
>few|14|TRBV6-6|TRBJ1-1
CASNLGGPGTEAFF
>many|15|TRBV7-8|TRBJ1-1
CASSSTRDPNTEAFF
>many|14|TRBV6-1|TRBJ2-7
CASSATRTSYEQYF